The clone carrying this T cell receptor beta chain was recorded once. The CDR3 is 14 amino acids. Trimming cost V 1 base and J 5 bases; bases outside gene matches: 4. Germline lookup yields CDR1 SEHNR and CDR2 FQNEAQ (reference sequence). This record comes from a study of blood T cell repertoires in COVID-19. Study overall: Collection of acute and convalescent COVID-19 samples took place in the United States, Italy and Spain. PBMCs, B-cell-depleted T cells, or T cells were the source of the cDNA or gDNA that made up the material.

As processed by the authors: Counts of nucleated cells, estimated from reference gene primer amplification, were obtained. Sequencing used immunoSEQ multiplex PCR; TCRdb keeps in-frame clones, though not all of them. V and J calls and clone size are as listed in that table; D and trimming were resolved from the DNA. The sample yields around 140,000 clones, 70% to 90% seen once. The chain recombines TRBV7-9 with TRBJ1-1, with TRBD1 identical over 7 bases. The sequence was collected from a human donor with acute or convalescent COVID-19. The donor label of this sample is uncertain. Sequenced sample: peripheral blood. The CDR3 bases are TGTGCCAGCAGCTTAGGAGGGGGCTCTACTGAAGCTTTCTTT. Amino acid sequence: CASSLGGGSTEAFF.